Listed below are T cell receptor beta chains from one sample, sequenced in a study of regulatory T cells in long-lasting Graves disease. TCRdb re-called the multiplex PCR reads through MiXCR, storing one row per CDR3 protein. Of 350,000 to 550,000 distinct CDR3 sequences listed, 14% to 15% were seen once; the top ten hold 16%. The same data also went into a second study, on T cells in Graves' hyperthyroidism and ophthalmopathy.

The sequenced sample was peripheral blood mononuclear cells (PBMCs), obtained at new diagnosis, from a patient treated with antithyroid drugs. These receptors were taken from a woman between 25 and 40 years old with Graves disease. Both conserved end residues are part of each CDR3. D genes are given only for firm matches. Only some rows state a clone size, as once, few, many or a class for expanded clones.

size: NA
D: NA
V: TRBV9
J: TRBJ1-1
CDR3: CASSVEGRGDTEAFF
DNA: TGTGCCAGCAGCGTAGAGGGCAGGGGCGACACTGAAGCTTTCTTT

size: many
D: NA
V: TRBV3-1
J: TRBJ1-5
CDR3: CASSQGSSPTQPQHF
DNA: TGTGCCAGCAGCCAAGGGTCTTCCCCTACTCAGCCCCAGCATTTT

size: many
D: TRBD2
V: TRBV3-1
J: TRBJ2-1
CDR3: CASSQEGTRNNEQFF
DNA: TGTGCCAGCAGCCAAGAGGGGACTAGGAACAATGAGCAGTTCTTC

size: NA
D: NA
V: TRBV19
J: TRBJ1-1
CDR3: CASRQSMENTVAFF
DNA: TGTGCCAGTAGGCAATCAATGGAGAACACTGTAGCTTTCTTT

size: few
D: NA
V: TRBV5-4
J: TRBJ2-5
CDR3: CASSSRTYFQETQYF
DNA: TGTGCCAGCAGTTCCCGGACATACTTTCAAGAGACCCAGTACTTC

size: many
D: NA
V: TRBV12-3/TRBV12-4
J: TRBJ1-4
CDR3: CASSWSGAVEKLFF
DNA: TGTGCCAGCAGTTGGTCCGGTGCAGTTGAAAAACTGTTTTTT

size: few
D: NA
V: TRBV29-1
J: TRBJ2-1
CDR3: CSVDRSSYNEQFF
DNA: TGCAGCGTAGACAGGAGCTCCTACAATGAGCAGTTCTTC

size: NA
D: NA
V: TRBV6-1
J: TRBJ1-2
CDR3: CASSTPGHAVVGYTF
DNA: TGTGCCAGCAGCACCCCGGGACACGCAGTAGTAGGCTACACCTTC

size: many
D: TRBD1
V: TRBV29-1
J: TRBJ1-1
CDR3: CSVARDSPNTEAFF
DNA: TGCAGCGTTGCCCGGGACAGCCCGAACACTGAAGCTTTCTTT

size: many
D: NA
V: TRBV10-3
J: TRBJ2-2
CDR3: CAISDPLEGPAALPGELFF
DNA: TGTGCCATCAGTGACCCACTGGAAGGCCCTGCGGCTTTGCCCGGGGAGCTGTTTTTT

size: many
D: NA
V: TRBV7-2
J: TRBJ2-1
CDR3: CASSRLVSYNEQFF
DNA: TGTGCCAGCAGCCGCCTGGTCTCCTACAATGAGCAGTTCTTC

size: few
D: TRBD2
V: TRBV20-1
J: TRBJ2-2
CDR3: CSVSGLADTGELFF
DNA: TGCAGTGTTTCGGGACTAGCGGACACCGGGGAGCTGTTTTTT

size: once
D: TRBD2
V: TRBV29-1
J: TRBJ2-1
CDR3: CSVTGTSGSDEQFF
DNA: TGCAGCGTGACCGGGACTAGCGGGAGCGATGAGCAGTTCTTC

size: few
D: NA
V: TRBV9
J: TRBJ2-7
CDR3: CASSVQAGEQYF
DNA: TGCGCCAGCAGCGTTCAGGCCGGCGAGCAGTACTTC

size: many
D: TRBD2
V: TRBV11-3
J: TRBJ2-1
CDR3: CASRSMTSGSYNEQFF
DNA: TGTGCCAGCAGGTCAATGACTAGCGGGAGCTACAATGAGCAGTTCTTC

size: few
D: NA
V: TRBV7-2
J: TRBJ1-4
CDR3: CASSFNFGPQKLFF
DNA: TGTGCCAGCAGCTTCAACTTCGGGCCGCAAAAACTGTTTTTT

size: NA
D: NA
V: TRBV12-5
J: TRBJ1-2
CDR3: CASGFGGRGGSYGYTF
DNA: TGTGCTAGTGGTTTTGGGGGGCGCGGCGGTAGCTATGGCTACACCTTC

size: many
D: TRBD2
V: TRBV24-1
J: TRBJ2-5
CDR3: CATSDFTSGRGETQYF
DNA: TGTGCCACCAGTGATTTTACTAGCGGGAGAGGGGAGACCCAGTACTTC

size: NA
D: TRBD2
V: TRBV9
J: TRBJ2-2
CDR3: CASSVERRTSGNTGELFF
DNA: TGTGCCAGCAGCGTAGAGAGGAGGACTAGCGGGAACACCGGGGAGCTGTTTTTT

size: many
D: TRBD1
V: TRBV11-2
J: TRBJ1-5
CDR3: CASSSTDRADQPQHF
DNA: TGTGCCAGCAGCTCAACTGACAGGGCGGATCAGCCCCAGCATTTT

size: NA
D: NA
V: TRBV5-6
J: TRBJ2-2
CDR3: CASTRRAAGELFF
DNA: TGTGCCAGCACCCGGAGGGCCGCCGGGGAGCTGTTTTTT

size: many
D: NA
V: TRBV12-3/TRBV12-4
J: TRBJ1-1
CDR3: CAILRKLNTEAFF
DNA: TGTGCCATATTGCGTAAACTGAACACTGAAGCTTTCTTT

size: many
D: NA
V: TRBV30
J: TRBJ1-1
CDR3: CAWSVFTEAFF
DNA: TGTGCCTGGAGTGTTTTCACTGAAGCTTTCTTT

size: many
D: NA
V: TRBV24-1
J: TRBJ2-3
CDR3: CATSDLQQGWGTDTQYF
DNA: TGTGCCACCAGTGATTTGCAACAGGGATGGGGCACAGATACGCAGTATTTT

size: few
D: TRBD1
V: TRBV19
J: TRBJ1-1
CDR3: CASSTGQYTEAFF
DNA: TGTGCCAGTAGTACGGGACAGTACACTGAAGCTTTCTTT

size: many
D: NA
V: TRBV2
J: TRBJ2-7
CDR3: CASSEARGDRSYEQYF
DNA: TGTGCCAGCAGTGAAGCGAGAGGTGACAGGTCCTACGAGCAGTACTTC

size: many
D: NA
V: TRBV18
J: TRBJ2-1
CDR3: CASSPADAAYNEQFF
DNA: TGTGCCAGCTCACCAGCGGACGCCGCCTACAATGAGCAGTTCTTC

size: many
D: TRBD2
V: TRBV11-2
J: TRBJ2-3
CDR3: CASRPRLAGRPDTQYF
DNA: TGTGCCAGCAGGCCAAGGCTAGCGGGAAGACCAGATACGCAGTATTTT

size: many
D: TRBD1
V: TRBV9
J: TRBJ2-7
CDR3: CASSVVAGGWDEQYF
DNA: TGTGCCAGCAGTGTAGTGGCAGGGGGCTGGGACGAGCAGTACTTC

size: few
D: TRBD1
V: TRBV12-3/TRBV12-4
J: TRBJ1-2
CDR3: CASSFGGGAVGYTF
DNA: TGTGCCAGCAGTTTTGGAGGGGGCGCGGTTGGCTACACCTTC

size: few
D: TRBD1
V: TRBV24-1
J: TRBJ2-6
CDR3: CATSPVRQGGSGANVLTF
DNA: TGTGCCACCAGCCCCGTTCGACAGGGGGGATCTGGGGCCAACGTCCTGACTTTC

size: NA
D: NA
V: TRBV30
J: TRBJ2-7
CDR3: CAWQPGINEQYF
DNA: TGTGCCTGGCAACCCGGAATTAACGAGCAGTACTTC

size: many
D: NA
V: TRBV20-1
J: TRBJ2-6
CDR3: CSALWTSGANVLTF
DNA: TGCAGTGCTCTGTGGACCTCTGGGGCCAACGTCCTGACTTTC

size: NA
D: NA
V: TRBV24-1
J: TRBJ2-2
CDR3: CATSVGGADGELFF
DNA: TGTGCCACCAGTGTTGGGGGCGCGGACGGGGAGCTGTTTTTT

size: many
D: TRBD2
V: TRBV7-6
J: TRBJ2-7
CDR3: CASSSPGLVGDEQYF
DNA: TGTGCCAGCAGCTCGCCCGGACTAGTCGGCGACGAGCAGTACTTC

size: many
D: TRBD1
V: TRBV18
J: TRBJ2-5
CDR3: CASSPEGAETQYF
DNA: TGTGCCAGCTCACCTGAGGGGGCAGAGACCCAGTACTTC

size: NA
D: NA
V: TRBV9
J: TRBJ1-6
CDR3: CASSVVSGPNSPLHF
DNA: TGTGCCAGCAGCGTAGTGTCGGGCCCTAATTCACCCCTCCACTTT

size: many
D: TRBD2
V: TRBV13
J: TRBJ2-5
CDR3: CASSSTSGLAGETQYF
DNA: TGTGCCAGCAGCTCGACGTCGGGACTAGCGGGAGAGACCCAGTACTTC

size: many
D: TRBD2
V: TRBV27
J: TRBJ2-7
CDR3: CASSYLAGGPYEQYF
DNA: TGTGCCAGCAGTTACTTAGCGGGAGGGCCCTACGAGCAGTACTTC

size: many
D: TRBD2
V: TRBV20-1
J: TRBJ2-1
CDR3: CSARGRGTAHSYNEQFF
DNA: TGCAGTGCTAGAGGGCGGGGGACGGCCCACTCCTACAATGAGCAGTTCTTC

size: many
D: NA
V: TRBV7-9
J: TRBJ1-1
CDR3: CASSITEDSAFF
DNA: TGTGCCAGCAGCATAACTGAGGATTCGGCTTTCTTT

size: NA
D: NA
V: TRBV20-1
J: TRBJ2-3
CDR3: CSAWAVGDTQYF
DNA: TGCAGTGCGTGGGCGGTCGGGGATACGCAGTATTTT

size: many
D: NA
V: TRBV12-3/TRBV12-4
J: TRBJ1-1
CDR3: CASSIQGGSEAFF
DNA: TGTGCCAGCAGTATACAGGGCGGCTCTGAAGCTTTCTTT

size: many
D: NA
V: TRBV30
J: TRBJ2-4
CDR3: CAWEGVGKNIQYF
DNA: TGTGCCTGGGAGGGGGTGGGCAAAAACATTCAGTACTTC

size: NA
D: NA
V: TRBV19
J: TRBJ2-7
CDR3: CASSIRPGYEQYF
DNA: TGTGCCAGTAGTATAAGGCCCGGCTACGAGCAGTACTTC

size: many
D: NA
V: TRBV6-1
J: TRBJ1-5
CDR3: CASSDKAPGLEPQHF
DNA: TGTGCCAGCAGTGATAAGGCGCCAGGGCTCGAGCCCCAGCATTTT

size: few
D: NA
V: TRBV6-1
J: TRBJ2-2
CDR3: CASRTSRGRGNTGELFF
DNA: TGTGCCAGCAGAACTAGTAGGGGAAGGGGCAACACCGGGGAGCTGTTTTTT

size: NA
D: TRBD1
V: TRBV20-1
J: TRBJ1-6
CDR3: CSAAGGNSPLHF
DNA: TGCAGTGCCGCAGGGGGCAATTCACCCCTCCACTTT

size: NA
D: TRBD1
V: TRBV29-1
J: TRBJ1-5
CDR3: CSAGDRGHNQPQHF
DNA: TGCAGCGCTGGGGACAGGGGGCATAATCAGCCCCAGCATTTT

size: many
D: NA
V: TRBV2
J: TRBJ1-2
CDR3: CASRTRQDTNYGYTF
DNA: TGTGCCAGCAGGACCAGGCAGGATACTAACTATGGCTACACCTTC

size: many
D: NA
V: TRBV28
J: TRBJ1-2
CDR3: CAAEGYGYTF
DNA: TGTGCCGCAGAGGGATATGGCTACACCTTC

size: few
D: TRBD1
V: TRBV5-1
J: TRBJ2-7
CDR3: CASSPGQGAISYEQYF
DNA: TGCGCCAGCAGCCCAGGACAGGGGGCGATCTCCTACGAGCAGTACTTC

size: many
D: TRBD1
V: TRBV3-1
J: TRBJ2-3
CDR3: CASSQEQKTGKSTDTQYF
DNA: TGTGCCAGCAGCCAAGAACAAAAGACAGGGAAGAGCACAGATACGCAGTATTTT

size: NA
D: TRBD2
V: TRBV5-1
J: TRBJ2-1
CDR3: CASSWREGSSYNEQFF
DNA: TGCGCCAGCAGCTGGCGGGAGGGGAGCTCCTACAATGAGCAGTTCTTC

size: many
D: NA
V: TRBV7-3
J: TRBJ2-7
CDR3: CASSEQTGGEQYF
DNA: TGTGCCAGCAGTGAACAGACAGGAGGCGAGCAGTACTTC

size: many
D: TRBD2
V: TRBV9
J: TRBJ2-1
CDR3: CASSGSRSYEQFF
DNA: TGTGCCAGTAGCGGGAGTAGGAGCTATGAGCAGTTCTTC

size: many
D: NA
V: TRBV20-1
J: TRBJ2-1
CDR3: CSARSSELYNEQFF
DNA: TGCAGTGCGAGGAGTAGCGAGTTATACAATGAGCAGTTCTTC